Following are 28 T cell receptor beta chains from one sample sequenced in a study of cytomegalovirus exposure and HLA in healthy donors (dated by TCRdb to 2016 to 2017). Preparation of the library involved the immunoSEQ multiplex PCR assay. The multiplex PCR relied on a mix of 60 forward primers for TCR Vbeta segments and 13 reverse primers for TCR Jbeta segments. What TCRdb holds here is the immuneACCESS table cut down to in-frame rearrangements. Part of the clones is not present; checked against another copy, under half of the missing clones reflect an unresolved V gene, and the others are unexplained. The sample table records over 150,000 clones; 60% to 80% of these occur just once. The ten largest account for 4% to 5.5% of the sample. Material for sequencing was PBMCs. The receptors come from a male donor in good health and CMV-seronegative.

This chain joins TRBV6-5 and TRBJ1-1; D gene uncertain. Germline assignment: CDR1 MNHEY and CDR2 SVGAGI. Trimming cost V 8 bases and J 2 bases, with 15 bases left between them. The CDR3 spans 14 residues. CDR3 residues: CASASFRGNTEAFF. The CDR3 nucleotides read TGTGCCAGCGCGTCCTTTCGGGGAAACACTGAAGCTTTCTTT.

This clone was recorded a few times. V usage is TRBV5-4 and J usage is TRBJ2-7; 8 nucleotides agree with TRBD2. The trim removed 4 bases at V and 1 base at J, leaving 4 bases unmatched. In germline, CDR1 is SGHNT, CDR2 YYREEE (reference sequence). The CDR3 totals 14 residues. Here the CDR3 DNA reads TGTGCCAGCAGCCGGGGGGGACGGTCCTACGAGCAGTACTTC. Residues: CASSRGGRSYEQYF.

The chain carries TRBV6-5 and TRBJ2-5; 10 positions agree with TRBD2. CDR1 is MNHEY, CDR2 SVGAGI, per germline. Germline trimming cut 0 bases from V and 4 bases from J; bases unmatched to any gene: 2. There are 15 residues in the CDR3. CDR3 region: CASSYSTSGIETQYF. DNA for the CDR3: TGTGCCAGCAGTTACTCTACTAGCGGGATAGAGACCCAGTACTTC.

This chain joins TRBV19 and TRBJ1-2; weak D call: TRBD1 (6 bases). The CDR3 spans 14 residues. Trimming pared 4 bases from V and 3 bases from J, leaving 12 bases between. Germline CDR1 LNHDA, CDR2 SQIVND (reference sequence). The CDR3 coding sequence is TGTGCCAGTAGTACCTCATCAGGGGACTATGGCTACACCTTC. This sequence encodes CASSTSSGDYGYTF.

CDR3 DNA: TGTGCCAGCAGTGTAAGACAGGGGAGCAATCAGCCCCAGCATTTT. The encoded protein is CASSVRQGSNQPQHF. The chain couples TRBV6-5 to TRBJ1-5, with 8 bases matching TRBD1. CDR1 MNHEY and CDR2 SVGAGI come from the germline V gene. With 5 bases clipped from V and 1 base from J, the junction kept 4 bases outside the gene matches. The CDR3 is 15 amino acids.

This clone came up a few times. V is TRBV9 and J is TRBJ2-5; 8 nucleotides line up with TRBD2. J gave up 5 bases and V 3 bases, and 12 bases lay outside the gene matches. CDR1 and CDR2 (germline): SGDLS, YYNGEE. CDR3 length equals 16 residues. The CDR3 sequence: CASSGGGRGWGETQYF. The CDR3 DNA follows: TGTGCCAGCAGCGGCGGGGGGAGGGGATGGGGTGAGACCCAGTACTTC.

This clone showed up just a few times. The identical CDR3 is also encoded by other nucleotide sequences in the sample. The rearrangement joins TRBV5-1 to TRBJ1-1; D unclear. In germline, CDR1 is SGHRS, CDR2 YFSETQ. V gave up 0 bases and J gave up 1 base, with 4 bases separating them. The CDR3 has 13 amino acids. The CDR3 DNA reads as TGCGCCAGCAGCTTGGCGGGGAACACTGAAGCTTTCTTT. Its protein is CASSLAGNTEAFF.

This chain uses TRBV7-9 with TRBJ2-1; maybe TRBD2 (5 bases). Germline values: CDR1 SEHNR, CDR2 FQNEAQ (reference sequence). This CDR3 spans 13 amino acids. V was shortened by 7 bases and J by 6 bases, with 13 bases between the two germline ends. The CDR3 DNA sequence: TGTGCCAGCACCCCTCGAGAGGGCAATGAGCAGTTCTTC. Protein: CASTPREGNEQFF.

The J gene is TRBJ2-3, the V gene TRBV7-7, with 7 bases fitting TRBD2. CDR1 and CDR2 from the germline V gene are SSHAT and FNYEAQ (reference sequence). V dropped 3 bases and J dropped 8; count of bases not matched to a gene: 5. The CDR3 length is 13 residues. CDR3 coding DNA: TGTGCCAGCAGCTTGGAGGGCGGGGGTACGCAGTATTTT. Protein: CASSLEGGGTQYF.

In its sample, this clone was seen once. V usage is TRBV19 and J usage is TRBJ1-3; TRBD1 agrees at 10 bases. With 10 bases clipped from V and 4 bases from J, the junction kept 7 bases outside the gene matches. This CDR3 is 14 amino acids long. Per the germline V gene, CDR1 is LNHDA and CDR2 is SQIVND (reference sequence). Here the CDR3 reads CATTDRGDGNTIYF. The CDR3 DNA reads as TGTGCCACCACGGACAGGGGGGACGGAAACACCATATATTTT.

This clone has just a few counts. The chain carries TRBV13 and TRBJ2-7, with 8 positions matching TRBD2. The trim removed 4 bases at V and 5 bases at J, leaving 13 bases unmatched. Germline V gives CDR1 PRHDT, CDR2 FYEKMQ (reference sequence). The length of the CDR3 is 16 residues. In nucleotides, the CDR3 is TGTGCCAGCAGCTCCACTAGCGGTAGGAGTATCCACGAGCAGTACTTC. Protein: CASSSTSGRSIHEQYF.

J is TRBJ2-5 and V is TRBV27, with 7 bases fitting TRBD2. The CDR3 runs to 12 residues. Germline assignment: CDR1 MNHEY and CDR2 SMNVEV (reference sequence). V trimming: 6 bases; J trimming: 5 bases; junction bases outside the gene matches: 3. The CDR3, as DNA: TGTGCCAGCAGCGGGGGGTCGGAGACCCAGTACTTC. The encoded protein is CASSGGSETQYF.

In its sample, this clone was seen a few times. J is TRBJ1-5 and V is TRBV30; D not certain. Germline V gives CDR1 GTSNPN, CDR2 SVGIG (reference sequence). The CDR3 is 13 residues long. V was shortened by 0 bases and J by 7 bases, with 10 bases between the two germline ends. The CDR3, as DNA: TGTGCCTGGAGTGTACTAGGAACCCAGCCCCAGCATTTT. It translates to CAWSVLGTQPQHF.

This chain links TRBV6-5 with TRBJ2-1, with TRBD2 identical over 10 bases. The CDR3 contains 15 residues. CDR1 is MNHEY and CDR2 is SVGAGI in the germline V gene. The ends lost 8 bases at V and 5 bases at J; junction bases unmatched: 9. The CDR3 loop is CASGRGTSDHNEQFF. The CDR3 DNA sequence: TGTGCCAGCGGAAGGGGGACTAGCGACCACAATGAGCAGTTCTTC.

J is TRBJ2-7 and V is TRBV27; TRBD2 matches at 11 bases. CDR1 and CDR2 (germline): MNHEY, SMNVEV (reference sequence). CDR3 length equals 13 residues. Trimming took 6 bases from V and 5 from J; bases not matched to a gene: 3. This chain's CDR3 is CASRGTSGDEQYF. CDR3 nucleotide sequence: TGTGCCAGCAGAGGGACTAGCGGTGACGAGCAGTACTTC.

This clone was found a few times. The rearrangement uses TRBV7-3 and TRBJ1-1; TRBD1 is a possible D gene (6 bases). The CDR3 spans 14 residues. Germline values: CDR1 SGHTA, CDR2 FQGTGA. V lost 5 bases and J lost 0, with 10 bases in between. DNA for the CDR3: TGTGCCAGCAGCGGACAGACTTTGAACACTGAAGCTTTCTTT. As protein: CASSGQTLNTEAFF.

The chain links TRBV5-4 to TRBJ2-1; 8 nucleotides match TRBD2. V was pared by 4 bases and J by 2 bases, with 8 bases of the junction left unmatched. This CDR3 region has 16 residues. In germline, CDR1 is SGHNT, CDR2 YYREEE (reference sequence). As DNA, the CDR3 is TGTGCCAGCAGCCCAATTCGGGGGGGGGCCTACAATGAGCAGTTCTTC. Residues: CASSPIRGGAYNEQFF.

This clone came up a few times. V usage is TRBV2 and J usage is TRBJ1-6; unclear D gene. The germline V and J ends were trimmed by 8 bases and 5 bases, with 16 bases remaining between them. The germline V gene has CDR1 SNHLY and CDR2 FYNNEI. This CDR3 region has 15 residues. As DNA, the CDR3 is TGTGCCAGCTCCGTCTCAGGTTCCAATAATTCACCCCTCCACTTT. Translating gives CASSVSGSNNSPLHF.

This chain connects TRBV19 to TRBJ2-3; 8 bases are a match to TRBD1. The CDR3 loop spans 16 amino acids. Per germline, CDR1 LNHDA and CDR2 SQIVND (reference sequence). Trimming took 8 bases from V and 3 from J; bases not matched to a gene: 13. The CDR3 region is CASLRRAGTGTDTQYF. In DNA, the CDR3 is TGTGCCAGTCTCAGAAGGGCAGGGACAGGAACAGATACGCAGTATTTT. Combining the CDR3 with reference TRBV19 and TRBJ2-3 gives the whole variable domain DGGITQSPKYLFRKEGQNVTLSCEQNLNHDAMYWYRQDPGQGLRLIYYSQIVNDFQKGDIAEGYSVSREKKESFPLTVTSAQKNPTAFYLCASLRRAGTGTDTQYFGPGTRLTVL.

V is TRBV5-1 and J is TRBJ2-1, with TRBD2 identical over 8 bases. CDR1 SGHRS and CDR2 YFSETQ come from the germline V gene. This CDR3 is built from 16 residues. Trimming removed 5 bases from V and 0 bases from J; junction bases left unmatched: 7. The CDR3 loop is CASRGGSGSSYNEQFF. CDR3 in DNA: TGCGCCAGCAGGGGGGGAAGCGGGAGCTCCTACAATGAGCAGTTCTTC.

The chain employs TRBV5-1 and TRBJ1-1, with D unresolved. Germline loops: CDR1 SGHRS, CDR2 YFSETQ. V lost 3 bases to trimming and J lost 7 bases, with 7 bases between them. This CDR3 has 11 amino acids. The CDR3 sequence: CASSSPVEAFF. The CDR3 nucleotides are TGCGCCAGCAGCTCGCCGGTTGAAGCTTTCTTT. Combining the CDR3 with reference TRBV5-1 and TRBJ1-1 gives the whole variable domain KAGVTQTPRYLIKTRGQQVTLSCSPISGHRSVSWYQQTPGQGLQFLFEYFSETQRNKGNFPGRFSGRQFSNSRSEMNVSTLELGDSALYLCASSSPVEAFFGQGTRLTVV.

This clone occurred a few times. The chain employs TRBV30 and TRBJ1-2; perhaps TRBD1 as D (6 bases). Trimming shortened V by 4 bases and J by 8 bases, and 23 bases separated the two germline ends. The CDR3 contains 15 residues. Looked up from germline, CDR1 is GTSNPN and CDR2 is SVGIG (reference sequence). The CDR3 nucleotides are TGTGCCTGGATCCCACCCCCAACAGGGCGGCGCGGCTACACCTTC. This codes for CAWIPPPTGRRGYTF. The full variable domain, its missing parts supplied by reference TRBV30 and TRBJ1-2, is SQTIHQWPATLVQPVGSPLSLECTVEGTSNPNLYWYRQAAGRGLQLLFYSVGIGQISSEVPQNLSASRPQDRQFILSSKKLLLSDSGFYLCAWIPPPTGRRGYTFGSGTRLTVV.

The rearrangement joins TRBV7-8 to TRBJ2-6; D is perhaps TRBD2 (5 bases). Between the trimmed V and J ends, which lost 3 bases and 0 bases, there was a span of 15 bases. The germline V gene encodes CDR1 SGHVS and CDR2 FQNEAQ. The CDR3 spans 18 residues. CDR3 loop: CASSFLRDAVSGANVLTF. The DNA for the CDR3 is TGTGCCAGCAGCTTCCTACGGGATGCTGTCTCTGGGGCCAACGTCCTGACTTTC. The full variable domain, completed using reference TRBV7-8 and TRBJ2-6, is GAGVSQSPRYKVAKRGQDVALRCDPISGHVSLFWYQQALGQGPEFLTYFQNEAQLDKSGLPSDRFFAERPEGSVSTLKIQRTQQEDSAVYLCASSFLRDAVSGANVLTFGAGSRLTVL.

The rearrangement uses TRBV7-9 and TRBJ2-5; D not certain. The end of the DNA aligns better with TRBJ2-7, so the J call may be wrong. CDR1 SEHNR and CDR2 FQNEAQ come from the germline V gene (reference sequence). CDR3 length equals 12 residues. CDR3 sequence (DNA): TGTGCCAGCAGCCCCACAGAGTACGAGCAGTACTTC. This sequence encodes CASSPTEYEQYF.

Written as DNA, the CDR3 is TGTGCCAGCAGTACACCCGACAGGGGGGCTGAAGCTTTCTTT. Translating gives CASSTPDRGAEAFF. The chain uses TRBV2 and TRBJ1-1; 9 bases agree with TRBD1. This CDR3 is 14 amino acids long. Germline V CDR1 and CDR2: SNHLY, FYNNEI. J was trimmed by 6 bases and V by 5 bases; bases with no gene match: 7.

The CDR3 loop is CASSPGLGGNEQFF. The CDR3 DNA follows: TGTGCCAGCAGCCCGGGACTAGGGGGCAATGAGCAGTTCTTC. V gene TRBV7-6 combines with J gene TRBJ2-1; 8 bases are a match to TRBD2. J gave up 6 bases and V 5 bases, and 6 bases lay outside the gene matches. From germline, CDR1 is SGHVS and CDR2 FNYEAQ. The CDR3 sequence is 14 residues long.

On this clone itself: A read error may account for a junction end that differs from germline. V is TRBV6-4 and J is TRBJ2-1; TRBD2 matches at 8 bases. The CDR3 extends over 16 amino acids. Germline CDR1 and CDR2: MRHNA and SNTAGT. The CDR3, as DNA: TGTGCCAGCACCCCCATCCGAGTTAGCGGGATATGGCCTCCCGTCTTC. Translation gives CASTPIRVSGIWPPVF.

The rearrangement joins TRBV29-1 to TRBJ1-2, with a tentative D call TRBD1 (5 bases). The CDR3 extends over 16 amino acids. CDR1 is SQVTM, CDR2 ANQGSEA, per germline. V was shortened by 0 bases and J by 4 bases, with 18 bases between the two germline ends. In DNA form, the CDR3 reads TGCAGCGTTGAAGATGTATGGTCAAGGGGTGGCTATGGCTACACCTTC. It codes for CSVEDVWSRGGYGYTF.